This TCR beta chain was identified during a study of blood T cell repertoires in COVID-19. For the study at large: T cells, B-cell-depleted T cells, or PBMCs provided the cDNA or gDNA that served as material.

TCRdb's table, derived via immunoSEQ multiplex PCR, lists solely in-frame clones and lacks some. The sample consists of 55,000 to 65,000 clones, around 83% of them appearing once. This CDR3 comprises 15 residues. J was trimmed by 3 bases and V by 4 bases; bases with no gene match: 9. Per germline, CDR1 SGDLS and CDR2 YYNGEE. The sequencing sample was made of peripheral blood. The chain is built from TRBV9 and TRBJ1-1; 7 bases fit TRBD1. This receptor was identified in a woman of 80 years or more with acute or convalescent COVID-19. The CDR3 protein is CASSPRQGGDTEAFF. The CDR3, as DNA: TGTGCCAGCAGCCCCCGACAGGGCGGGGACACTGAAGCTTTCTTT.